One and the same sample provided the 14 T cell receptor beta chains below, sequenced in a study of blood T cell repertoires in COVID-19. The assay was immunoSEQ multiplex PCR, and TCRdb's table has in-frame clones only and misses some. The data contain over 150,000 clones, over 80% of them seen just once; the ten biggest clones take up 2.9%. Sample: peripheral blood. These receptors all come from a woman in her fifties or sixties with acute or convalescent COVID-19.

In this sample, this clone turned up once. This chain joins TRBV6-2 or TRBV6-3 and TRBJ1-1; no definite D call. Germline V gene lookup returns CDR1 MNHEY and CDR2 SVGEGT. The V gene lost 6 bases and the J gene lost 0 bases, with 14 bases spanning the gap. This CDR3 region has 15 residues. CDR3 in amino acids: CASSPRPGMNTEAFF. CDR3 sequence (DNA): TGTGCCAGCAGCCCTCGACCAGGAATGAACACTGAAGCTTTCTTT.

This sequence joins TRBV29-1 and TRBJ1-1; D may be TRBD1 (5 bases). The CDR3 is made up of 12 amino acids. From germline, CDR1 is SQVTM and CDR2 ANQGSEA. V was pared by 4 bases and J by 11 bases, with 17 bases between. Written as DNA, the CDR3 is TGCAGCGTTGGGGAGGGGCCGTTTACGGCTTTCTTT. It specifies CSVGEGPFTAFF.

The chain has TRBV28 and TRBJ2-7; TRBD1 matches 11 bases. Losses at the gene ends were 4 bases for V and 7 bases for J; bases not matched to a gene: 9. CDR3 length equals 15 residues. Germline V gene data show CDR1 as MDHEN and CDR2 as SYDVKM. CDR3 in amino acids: CASSWTGGGSGEQYF. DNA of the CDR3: TGTGCCAGCAGTTGGACAGGGGGCGGATCGGGGGAGCAGTACTTC.

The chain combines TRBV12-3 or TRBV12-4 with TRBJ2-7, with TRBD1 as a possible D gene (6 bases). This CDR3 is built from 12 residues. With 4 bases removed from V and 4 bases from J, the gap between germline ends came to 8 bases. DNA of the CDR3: TGTGCCAGCAGTTCACAGGGTTACGAGCAGTACTTC. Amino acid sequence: CASSSQGYEQYF.

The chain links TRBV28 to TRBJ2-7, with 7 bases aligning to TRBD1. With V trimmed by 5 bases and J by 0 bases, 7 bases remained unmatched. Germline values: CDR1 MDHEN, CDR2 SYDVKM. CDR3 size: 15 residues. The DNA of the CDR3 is TGTGCCAGCAGTGGTCTGGGACAGCGCTCCTACGAGCAGTACTTC. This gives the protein CASSGLGQRSYEQYF.

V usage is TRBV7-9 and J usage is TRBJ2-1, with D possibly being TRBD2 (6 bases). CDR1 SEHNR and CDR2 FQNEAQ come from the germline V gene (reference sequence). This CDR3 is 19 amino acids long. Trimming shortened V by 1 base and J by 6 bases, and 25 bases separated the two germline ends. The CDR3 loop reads CASSLEYRDLKFMGNEQFF. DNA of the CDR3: TGTGCCAGCAGCTTAGAGTATAGGGACTTAAAATTTATGGGCAATGAGCAGTTCTTC.

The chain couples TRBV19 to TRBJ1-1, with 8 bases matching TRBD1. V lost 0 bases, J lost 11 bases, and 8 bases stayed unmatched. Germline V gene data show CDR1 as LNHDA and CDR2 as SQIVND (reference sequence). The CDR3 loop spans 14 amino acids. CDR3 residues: CASSIDPDRARAFF. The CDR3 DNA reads TGTGCCAGTAGTATAGACCCGGACAGGGCGAGGGCTTTCTTT.

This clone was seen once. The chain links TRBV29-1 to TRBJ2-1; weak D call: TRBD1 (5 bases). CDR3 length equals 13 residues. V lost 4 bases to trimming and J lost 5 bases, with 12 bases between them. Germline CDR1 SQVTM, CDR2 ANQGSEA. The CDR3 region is CSVGGRADNEQFF. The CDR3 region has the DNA TGCAGCGTTGGGGGCCGGGCCGACAATGAGCAGTTCTTC.

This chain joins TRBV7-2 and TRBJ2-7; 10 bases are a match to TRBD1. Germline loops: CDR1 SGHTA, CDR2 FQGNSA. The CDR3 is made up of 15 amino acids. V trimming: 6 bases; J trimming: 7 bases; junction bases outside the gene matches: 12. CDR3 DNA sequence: TGTGCCAGCAGGTGGGACAGGGGCGGTTGGGGAGAGCAGTACTTC. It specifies CASRWDRGGWGEQYF.

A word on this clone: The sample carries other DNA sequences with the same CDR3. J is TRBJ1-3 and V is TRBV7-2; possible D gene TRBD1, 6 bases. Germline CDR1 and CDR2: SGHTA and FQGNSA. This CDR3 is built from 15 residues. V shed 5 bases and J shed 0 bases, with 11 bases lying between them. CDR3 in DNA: TGTGCCAGCAGCCTCGGACAGAGCTCTGGAAACACCATATATTTT. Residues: CASSLGQSSGNTIYF.

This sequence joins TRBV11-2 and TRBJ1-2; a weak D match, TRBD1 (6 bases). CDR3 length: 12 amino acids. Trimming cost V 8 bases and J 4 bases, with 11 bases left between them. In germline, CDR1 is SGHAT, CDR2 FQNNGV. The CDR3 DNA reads TGTGCCAGCGGGGGCTCGGGCTATGGCTACACCTTC. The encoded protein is CASGGSGYGYTF.

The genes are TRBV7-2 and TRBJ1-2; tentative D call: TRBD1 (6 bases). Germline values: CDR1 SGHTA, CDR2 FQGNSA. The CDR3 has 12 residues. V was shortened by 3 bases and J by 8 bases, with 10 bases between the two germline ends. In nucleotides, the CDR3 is TGTGCCAGCAGCTTGGAGGGGGGGGGCTACACCTTC. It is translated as CASSLEGGGYTF.

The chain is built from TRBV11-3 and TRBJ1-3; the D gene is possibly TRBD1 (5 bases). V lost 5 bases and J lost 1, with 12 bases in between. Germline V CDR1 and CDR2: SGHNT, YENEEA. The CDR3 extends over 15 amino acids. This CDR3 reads CASSLRQSSGNTIYF. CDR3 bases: TGTGCCAGCAGCCTTAGACAGTCGTCTGGAAACACCATATATTTT.

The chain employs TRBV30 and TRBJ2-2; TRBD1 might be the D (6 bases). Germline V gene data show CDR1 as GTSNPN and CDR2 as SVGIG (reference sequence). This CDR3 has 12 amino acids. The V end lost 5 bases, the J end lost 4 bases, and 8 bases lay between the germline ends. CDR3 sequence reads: CAWGGRTGELFF. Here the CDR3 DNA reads TGTGCCTGGGGGGGCCGCACCGGGGAGCTGTTTTTT.